This entry is about one T cell receptor (beta chain). The J segment lost 2 bases and the V segment lost 7 bases, leaving 6 bases of the junction unmatched. The CDR3 is made up of 14 amino acids. Germline V gene lookup returns CDR1 MNHNS and CDR2 SASEGT. The data were obtained in a study of T cells in Graves' hyperthyroidism and ophthalmopathy. The source material, RNA transcripts, was used to amplify TCR beta CDR3 regions. The HTBI primer set drove a first-round RT-PCR of the TCR CDR3. TCRdb fed the multiplex PCR reads into MiXCR, producing one record per CDR3 protein. The repertoire holds more than 350,000 distinct CDR3 sequences, with approximately 16% as singletons.

The sample was blood. The receptor was derived from a woman in her sixties or seventies with Graves' ophthalmopathy. V and J are TRBV6-1 and TRBJ2-3, with 7 positions matching TRBD2. CDR3 loop: CASKNSGATDTQYF. Here the CDR3 DNA reads TGTGCCAGCAAAAACAGCGGGGCCACAGATACGCAGTATTTT.